Below are 31 T cell receptor beta chains sequenced from a single sample in a study of T cells in tumors after PD-1 blockade. This table comes from immunoSEQ multiplex PCR, and its TCRdb copy is limited to in-frame clones, with some not included. The table shows some 47,000 clones, with about four fifths occurring only once. This material consisted of PBMCs, taken before anti-PD-1 treatment. Every receptor here comes from a human donor with basal cell carcinoma.

This clone was observed a handful of times. In DNA, the CDR3 is TGTGCCAGCAGCTTAGGACAGCTACCCTACGAGCAGTACTTC. It specifies CASSLGQLPYEQYF. The chain links TRBV7-9 to TRBJ2-7; TRBD1 might be the D (5 bases). Trimming took 1 base from V and 2 from J, leaving 9 bases between them. Germline-derived CDR1 and CDR2 are SEHNR and FQNEAQ (reference sequence). The CDR3 is made up of 14 amino acids.

The chain combines TRBV4-1 with TRBJ1-2; D gene uncertain. In germline, CDR1 is MGHRA, CDR2 YSYEKL. The CDR3 consists of 13 residues. Trimming left V 0 bases short and J 8 bases short, with 10 bases between. The CDR3 bases are TGCGCCAGCAGCCAAGAGGCAGGCGGAGGCTACACCTTC. This codes for CASSQEAGGGYTF.

This chain connects TRBV12-5 to TRBJ2-1; 8 bases agree with TRBD1. CDR3 length: 13 residues. V shed 3 bases, J shed 10 bases, and the junction held 5 bases outside the gene matches. Germline CDR1 and CDR2: LGHNT and FRNRAP. CDR3: CASGLESGGEQFF. The CDR3 DNA reads TGTGCTAGTGGTTTAGAATCAGGGGGCGAGCAGTTCTTC.

This clone was observed once. The V and J genes are TRBV4-1 and TRBJ2-2; D gene ambiguous. Trimming pared 0 bases from V and 2 bases from J, leaving 10 bases between. There are 16 residues in the CDR3. Germline loops: CDR1 MGHRA, CDR2 YSYEKL. This chain's CDR3 is CASSQDPGLNTGELFF. The CDR3 DNA is TGCGCCAGCAGCCAAGATCCCGGGTTAAACACCGGGGAGCTGTTTTTT.

The chain joins TRBV28 to TRBJ1-2; no firm D call. Trimming left V 1 base short and J 5 bases short, with 14 bases between. Germline CDR1 and CDR2: MDHEN and SYDVKM. The CDR3 has 15 residues. Here the CDR3 DNA reads TGTGCCAGCAGTTTATCTAGCGTTGAGCTGTATGGCTACACCTTC. It specifies CASSLSSVELYGYTF.

The chain combines TRBV11-1 with TRBJ1-1; no definite D call. Trimming pared 3 bases from V and 6 bases from J, leaving 14 bases between. Germline loops: CDR1 SGHAT, CDR2 FQDESV (reference sequence). This CDR3 contains 14 residues. CDR3 sequence (DNA): TGTGCCAGCAGCTTGGCCGGGAAAAACGCTGAAGCTTTCTTT. Encoded protein: CASSLAGKNAEAFF.

In this sample, this clone turned up many times. The chain uses TRBV2 and TRBJ1-6, with D perhaps matching TRBD1 (5 bases). This CDR3 has 16 amino acids. The V and J ends lost 6 bases and 0 bases respectively, with 12 bases between them. Germline V gene data show CDR1 as SNHLY and CDR2 as FYNNEI. CDR3 in amino acids: CASRRDDSSYNSPLHF. The CDR3 nucleotides read TGTGCCAGCAGGCGGGACGATAGCTCCTATAATTCACCCCTCCACTTT.

V gene TRBV30 combines with J gene TRBJ2-4; 9 bases agree with TRBD2. V trimming: 0 bases; J trimming: 0 bases; junction bases outside the gene matches: 9. CDR1 and CDR2 from the germline V gene are GTSNPN and SVGIG (reference sequence). The CDR3 length is 18 residues. The CDR3 DNA sequence: TGTGCCTGGAGTGTACGGGCTAGCGGGGACCTAGCCAAAAACATTCAGTACTTC. Protein product: CAWSVRASGDLAKNIQYF.

The V gene is TRBV20-1, the J gene TRBJ2-5, with D perhaps being TRBD1 or TRBD2 (5 bases each). Trimming took 3 bases from V and 0 from J, leaving 8 bases between them. The CDR3 covers 13 residues. CDR1 is DFQATT and CDR2 is SNEGSKA in the germline V gene (reference sequence). The CDR3 bases are TGCAGTGCTAGTGGGGGACACCAAGAGACCCAGTACTTC. This codes for CSASGGHQETQYF.

The chain has TRBV2 and TRBJ2-6; D ambiguous. This CDR3 region has 12 residues. CDR1 is SNHLY and CDR2 is FYNNEI in the germline V gene. V was cut by 2 bases and J by 5 bases, with 1 base left in between. The CDR3 DNA sequence: TGTGCCAGCAGTGAAAGGGCCAACGTCCTGACTTTC. Its protein is CASSERANVLTF.

In the case of this clone: The identical CDR3 is also encoded by other nucleotide sequences in the sample. The J gene is TRBJ1-2, the V gene TRBV5-4; D might be TRBD1 (6 bases). The V end was cut by 0 bases, the J end by 2 bases, with 8 bases between. Germline values: CDR1 SGHNT, CDR2 YYREEE (reference sequence). CDR3 length: 14 residues. The CDR3 spells CASSLEQGNYGYTF. CDR3 nucleotides: TGTGCCAGCAGCTTGGAGCAGGGGAACTATGGCTACACCTTC.

This clone was counted a few times. The J gene is TRBJ1-6, the V gene TRBV7-3; no clear D. CDR3 length equals 14 residues. V was cut by 0 bases and J by 9 bases, with 9 bases left in between. Germline V gives CDR1 SGHTA, CDR2 FQGTGA. The chain's CDR3 is CASSLTASGSPLHF. The CDR3 DNA reads TGTGCCAGCAGCTTAACGGCCTCAGGTTCACCCCTCCACTTT.

The chain carries TRBV19 and TRBJ2-7; no clear D. This CDR3 comprises 15 residues. Germline V lookup: CDR1 LNHDA, CDR2 SQIVND (reference sequence). V lost 1 base and J 3 bases, leaving 13 bases between the germline ends. DNA for the CDR3: TGTGCCAGTAGTATAGTTCTGACACAAAACTACGAGCAGTACTTC. Amino acid sequence: CASSIVLTQNYEQYF.

J is TRBJ2-7 and V is TRBV6-2 or TRBV6-3; D is uncertain. The CDR3 has 12 amino acids. The germline gives CDR1 MNHEY, CDR2 SVGEGT. V lost 2 bases and J 5 bases, leaving 7 bases between the germline ends. In nucleotides, the CDR3 is TGTGCCAGCAGTTACGGGGTCCACGAGCAGTACTTC. As protein: CASSYGVHEQYF.

V usage is TRBV29-1 and J usage is TRBJ1-2; D is perhaps TRBD1 (5 bases). The CDR3 spans 15 residues. V was clipped by 4 bases and J by 2 bases, with 17 bases between them. In germline, CDR1 is SQVTM, CDR2 ANQGSEA. The CDR3 reads CSVVDIRGANYGYTF. Here the CDR3 DNA reads TGCAGCGTTGTCGACATAAGAGGGGCCAACTATGGCTACACCTTC.

The V gene is TRBV2, the J gene TRBJ1-2; maybe TRBD1 (5 bases). Trimming took 7 bases from V and 6 from J, leaving 12 bases between them. The CDR3 covers 12 residues. CDR1 and CDR2 from the germline V gene are SNHLY and FYNNEI. CDR3: CASTVGVDGYTF. CDR3 sequence (DNA): TGTGCCAGCACGGTAGGGGTTGATGGCTACACCTTC.

This rearrangement joins TRBV4-2 to TRBJ2-2; 11 bases agree with TRBD2. The CDR3 loop spans 16 amino acids. Germline-derived CDR1 and CDR2 are LGHNA and YNFKEQ. Losses at the gene ends were 3 bases for V and 5 bases for J; bases not matched to a gene: 5. CDR3 sequence: CASSQPLAGVTGELFF. As DNA, the CDR3 is TGTGCCAGCAGCCAGCCACTAGCGGGGGTTACCGGGGAGCTGTTTTTT.

V and J are TRBV14 and TRBJ2-3; D is ambiguous. CDR3 length: 14 amino acids. Per germline, CDR1 SGHDN and CDR2 FVKESK. Between the trimmed V and J ends, which lost 0 bases and 6 bases, there was a span of 10 bases. The CDR3 is CASSQDIWSDTQYF. CDR3 bases: TGTGCCAGCAGCCAAGATATTTGGTCGGATACGCAGTATTTT.

The rearrangement uses TRBV11-1 and TRBJ1-3, with D possibly TRBD1 on 6 matching bases. Trimming pared 4 bases from V and 3 bases from J, leaving 7 bases between. CDR3 length equals 13 residues. Germline V CDR1 and CDR2: SGHAT, FQDESV (reference sequence). CDR3 region: CASSSDSGNTIYF. In nucleotides, the CDR3 is TGTGCCAGCAGCTCGGACAGTGGAAACACCATATATTTT.

The chain joins TRBV5-1 to TRBJ1-3; maybe TRBD1 (5 bases). Germline V gene sequence: CDR1 SGHRS, CDR2 YFSETQ. This CDR3 region has 14 residues. The ends were cut back, 3 bases at V and 2 bases at J, with 9 bases in the middle. As DNA, the CDR3 is TGCGCCAGCAGCTGGGGGGTGGCTGGAAACACCATATATTTT. Encoded protein: CASSWGVAGNTIYF.

This sequence joins TRBV27 and TRBJ1-6; a possible D gene is TRBD1 (6 bases). Deletions cut 6 bases from V and 9 bases from J, with 18 bases between. CDR1 is MNHEY and CDR2 is SMNVEV in the germline V gene (reference sequence). The CDR3 loop spans 15 amino acids. CDR3 residues: CASSLTGGQGSPLHF. The CDR3 region has the DNA TGTGCCAGCAGCCTGACAGGTGGCCAAGGTTCACCCCTCCACTTT.

The rearrangement links TRBV7-9 to TRBJ2-1; D might be TRBD2 (6 bases). V lost 2 bases, J lost 12 bases, and 17 bases lay in between. The CDR3 is 14 residues long. Germline V lookup: CDR1 SEHNR, CDR2 FQNEAQ (reference sequence). The chain's CDR3 is CASSLLGTLDGQFF. In nucleotides, the CDR3 is TGTGCCAGCAGCTTATTAGGGACTTTAGATGGGCAGTTCTTC.

The chain joins TRBV19 to TRBJ2-3; TRBD1 matches 9 bases. This CDR3 is built from 18 residues. Germline CDR1 LNHDA, CDR2 SQIVND (reference sequence). The V segment lost 7 bases and the J segment 3 bases; nucleotides outside the gene matches: 17. CDR3 loop: CASTPGQGRILGTDTQYF. In nucleotides, the CDR3 is TGTGCCAGTACCCCGGGACAGGGAAGGATTCTAGGGACAGATACGCAGTATTTT.

The chain couples TRBV9 to TRBJ1-1; D might be TRBD1 (5 bases). The length of the CDR3 is 13 residues. The germline CDR1 and CDR2 sequences are SGDLS and YYNGEE. The V end lost 0 bases, the J end lost 7 bases, and 10 bases lay between the germline ends. CDR3 DNA: TGTGCCAGCAGCGTAGATCAGGGAGATGAAGCTTTCTTT. This sequence encodes CASSVDQGDEAFF.

The rearrangement joins TRBV4-1 to TRBJ1-1; no clear D gene. The CDR3 sequence is 11 residues long. Germline V gives CDR1 MGHRA, CDR2 YSYEKL. Trimming stripped 4 bases from V and 7 bases from J, with 7 bases between. CDR3 sequence: CASSLLGEAFF. DNA for the CDR3: TGCGCCAGCAGCCTTTTGGGTGAAGCTTTCTTT.

V and J are TRBV7-9 and TRBJ2-3; tentatively, D is TRBD1 (6 bases). The CDR3 sequence is 15 residues long. The V gene lost 2 bases and the J gene lost 2 bases, with 11 bases spanning the gap. CDR1 SEHNR and CDR2 FQNEAQ come from the germline V gene (reference sequence). The CDR3, as DNA: TGTGCCAGCAGCTTATACAGGGACACCACAGATACGCAGTATTTT. Amino acids: CASSLYRDTTDTQYF.

This rearrangement joins TRBV5-1 to TRBJ2-5; unclear D gene. The CDR3 is 11 residues long. Per the germline V gene, CDR1 is SGHRS and CDR2 is YFSETQ. Trimming stripped 3 bases from V and 0 bases from J, with 0 bases between. The chain's CDR3 is CASSYQETQYF. In DNA form, the CDR3 reads TGCGCCAGCAGCTACCAAGAGACCCAGTACTTC.

This clone was detected a few times. The V call is TRBV20-1, the J call TRBJ2-7; D unresolved. V was cut by 6 bases and J by 5 bases, with 8 bases left in between. CDR1 DFQATT and CDR2 SNEGSKA come from the germline V gene (reference sequence). The CDR3 contains 10 residues. For the CDR3, the DNA is TGCAGTGCCCCAACCCACGAGCAGTACTTC. Protein sequence: CSAPTHEQYF.

In DNA form, the CDR3 reads TGTGCCAGCAGCCAAGATTCCGGACACGCTAACTATGGCTACACCTTC. Protein sequence: CASSQDSGHANYGYTF. The chain joins TRBV14 to TRBJ1-2, with a possible D match to TRBD1 (5 bases). The germline CDR1 and CDR2 sequences are SGHDN and FVKESK. Trimming removed 0 bases at V and 0 bases at J, with 11 bases between. The length of the CDR3 is 16 residues.

This rearrangement joins TRBV3-1 (or the pseudogene TRBV3-2) to TRBJ1-1; 7 bases are a match to TRBD1. Germline trimming cut 1 base from V and 10 bases from J; bases unmatched to any gene: 6. Germline V gene data show CDR1 as LGHDT and CDR2 as YNNKEL (reference sequence). The CDR3 covers 13 residues. The CDR3 sequence is CASSQGTGSGAFF. The CDR3 DNA sequence: TGTGCCAGCAGCCAAGGGACAGGTTCCGGAGCTTTCTTT.

The chain links TRBV5-1 to TRBJ1-2; weak D call: TRBD1 (5 bases). Germline-derived CDR1 and CDR2 are SGHRS and YFSETQ. V lost 4 bases and J lost 2, with 15 bases in between. This CDR3 is built from 15 residues. The DNA of the CDR3 is TGCGCCAGCAGCGCCTACCCGGGACGGAACTATGGCTACACCTTC. The encoded protein is CASSAYPGRNYGYTF.